What follows are 20 T cell receptor beta chains derived from one specimen sequenced in a study of cytomegalovirus exposure and HLA in healthy donors. Primers for the PCR totalled 60 Vbeta and 13 Jbeta. Data came from immunoSEQ multiplex PCR; TCRdb stores just in-frame clones and leaves some out. This sample yields some 150,000 clones, of which roughly four fifths are seen a single time; 3% to 3.5% belongs to the top ten. Sequenced material: PBMCs. All receptors come from a male donor in good health and CMV-seronegative.

This sequence joins TRBV7-9 and TRBJ2-7, with D perhaps matching TRBD1 (6 bases). This CDR3 has 14 amino acids. V was cut by 3 bases and J by 2 bases, with 11 bases left in between. Germline CDR1 SEHNR, CDR2 FQNEAQ (reference sequence). The CDR3 nucleotides read TGTGCCAGCAGCTTCAGGGGCCCGACCTACGAGCAGTACTTC. This sequence encodes CASSFRGPTYEQYF.

This sequence joins TRBV6-5 and TRBJ2-5, with 8 bases identical to TRBD1. This CDR3 is built from 15 residues. Germline trimming cut 4 bases from V and 1 base from J; bases unmatched to any gene: 5. Germline CDR1 reads MNHEY; CDR2 reads SVGAGI. The CDR3 region is CASSSSGGIQETQYF. The DNA of the CDR3 is TGTGCCAGCAGTTCCTCAGGGGGCATCCAAGAGACCCAGTACTTC.

The V gene is TRBV7-2, the J gene TRBJ1-4; 9 nucleotides align to TRBD1. This CDR3 is built from 14 residues. After removal of 5 bases from V and 8 bases from J, the junction contained 6 bases not matched to a gene. The germline gives CDR1 SGHTA, CDR2 FQGNSA. This CDR3 is CASSQDRGGEKLFF. The CDR3, as DNA: TGTGCCAGCAGCCAGGACAGGGGTGGGGAAAAACTGTTTTTT.

This clone has a single count. The chain recombines TRBV2 with TRBJ2-7, with a tentative D call TRBD2 (5 bases). Germline CDR1 reads SNHLY; CDR2 reads FYNNEI. V was shortened by 8 bases and J by 0 bases, with 14 bases between the two germline ends. The CDR3 consists of 14 residues. The CDR3: CASLERWSSYEQYF. The CDR3 nucleotides read TGTGCCAGCTTGGAGCGGTGGAGCTCCTACGAGCAGTACTTC.

V is TRBV4-2 and J is TRBJ2-1; TRBD2 agrees at 12 bases. CDR1 is LGHNA, CDR2 YNFKEQ, per germline. The length of the CDR3 is 15 residues. With V trimmed by 5 bases and J by 4 bases, 3 bases remained unmatched. The CDR3, as DNA: TGTGCCAGCAGCATCGGGACTAGCGGGTACAATGAGCAGTTCTTC. It is translated as CASSIGTSGYNEQFF.

The chain combines TRBV11-2 with TRBJ2-7, with 9 bases aligning to TRBD1. Germline V gene lookup returns CDR1 SGHAT and CDR2 FQNNGV. J gave up 6 bases and V 6 bases, and 9 bases lay outside the gene matches. The CDR3 is made up of 14 amino acids. As DNA, the CDR3 is TGTGCCAGCAGGTTAACAGGGGGCGAGGTCGAGCAGTACTTC. This codes for CASRLTGGEVEQYF.

The CDR3 loop is CASSPGPNQPQHF. CDR3 coding DNA: TGTGCCAGCTCACCAGGGCCCAATCAGCCCCAGCATTTT. V is TRBV18 and J is TRBJ1-5; D ambiguous. V lost 2 bases and J lost 3, with 5 bases in between. Per germline, CDR1 KGHSH and CDR2 LQKENI. The CDR3 is made up of 13 amino acids.

The chain is built from TRBV5-4 and TRBJ1-1; D is ambiguous. The germline V gene has CDR1 SGHNT and CDR2 YYREEE (reference sequence). V was shortened by 2 bases and J by 1 base, with 9 bases between the two germline ends. This CDR3 region has 14 residues. The CDR3, as DNA: TGTGCCAGCAGCTTTCTAGGTGGGAACACTGAAGCTTTCTTT. Its protein product is CASSFLGGNTEAFF.

V usage is TRBV29-1 and J usage is TRBJ2-1, with 8 bases identical to TRBD2. The CDR3 is 17 residues long. CDR1 SQVTM and CDR2 ANQGSEA come from the germline V gene. The V gene end was trimmed by 0 bases and the J gene end by 1 base; junction bases not matched to a gene: 8. The CDR3 spells CSVEDHMSGGSYNEQFF. The CDR3 DNA follows: TGCAGCGTTGAAGATCATATGAGCGGGGGATCCTACAATGAGCAGTTCTTC.

This chain joins TRBV29-1 and TRBJ2-3; 10 bases are a match to TRBD1. The germline V gene encodes CDR1 SQVTM and CDR2 ANQGSEA. The CDR3 spans 14 residues. V lost 4 bases and J lost 2; bases outside the gene matches: 3. The CDR3 loop reads CSVGTGGDTDTQYF. CDR3 DNA: TGCAGCGTTGGGACAGGGGGGGACACAGATACGCAGTATTTT.

The rearrangement links TRBV13 to TRBJ2-7; 9 bases are a match to TRBD1. Germline V gene data show CDR1 as PRHDT and CDR2 as FYEKMQ (reference sequence). V lost 6 bases to trimming and J lost 2 bases; unmatched junction nucleotides: 5. This CDR3 spans 14 amino acids. The CDR3 spells CASRGTGRAYEQYF. DNA of the CDR3: TGTGCCAGCAGAGGGACAGGGCGAGCCTACGAGCAGTACTTC.

Only one count was recorded for this clone. V usage is TRBV28 and J usage is TRBJ1-5; 7 nucleotides line up with TRBD1. V lost 4 bases and J lost 3; bases outside the gene matches: 6. CDR3 length: 15 residues. Germline CDR1 is MDHEN and CDR2 is SYDVKM. CDR3 loop: CASSSGTAYNQPQHF. Written as DNA, the CDR3 is TGTGCCAGCAGTTCGGGGACAGCCTACAATCAGCCCCAGCATTTT. The full variable domain, its missing parts supplied by reference TRBV28 and TRBJ1-5, is DVKVTQSSRYLVKRTGEKVFLECVQDMDHENMFWYRQDPGLGLRLIYFSYDVKMKEKGDIPEGYSVSREKKERFSLILESASTNQTSMYLCASSSGTAYNQPQHFGDGTRLSIL.

The chain recombines TRBV27 with TRBJ2-5; 12 nucleotides match TRBD1. V shed 6 bases, J shed 11 bases, and the junction held 13 bases outside the gene matches. The CDR3 spans 15 residues. Germline values: CDR1 MNHEY, CDR2 SMNVEV (reference sequence). CDR3 in amino acids: CASSPGTGGYREQYF. The CDR3 DNA reads TGTGCCAGCAGCCCAGGGACAGGGGGCTATCGGGAGCAGTACTTC.

The genes are TRBV6-5 and TRBJ1-2; 9 bases align to TRBD1. Unmatched junction bases numbered 17, after V lost 11 bases and J lost 7 bases. CDR3 length equals 15 residues. The V gene's germline CDR1 is MNHEY and CDR2 SVGAGI. In DNA form, the CDR3 reads TGTGCCGGCAACCCCGGGACAGGGATATTGGGTGGCTACACCTTC. Translation gives CAGNPGTGILGGYTF.

V is TRBV28 and J is TRBJ1-1; the D gene is possibly TRBD1 (5 bases). The V gene's germline CDR1 is MDHEN and CDR2 SYDVKM. V was pared by 5 bases and J by 4 bases, with 17 bases between. This CDR3 has 15 residues. This CDR3 is CASSRTPITGTEAFF. DNA of the CDR3: TGTGCCAGCAGTAGGACCCCTATTACAGGCACTGAAGCTTTCTTT.

This rearrangement joins TRBV9 to TRBJ2-7; TRBD2 is a possible D gene (6 bases). V lost 4 bases to trimming and J lost 3 bases, with 23 bases between them. The CDR3 length is 17 residues. Germline V lookup: CDR1 SGDLS, CDR2 YYNGEE. DNA for the CDR3: TGTGCCAGCAGCCCCGGGGTGGGGGGACGGGCGAACTACGAGCAGTACTTC. Translated, it gives CASSPGVGGRANYEQYF.

The J gene is TRBJ2-1, the V gene TRBV19; TRBD1 is a possible D gene (6 bases). The CDR3 has 13 residues. Trimming cost V 6 bases and J 4 bases, with 10 bases left between them. Looked up from germline, CDR1 is LNHDA and CDR2 is SQIVND (reference sequence). In DNA form, the CDR3 reads TGTGCCAGTAGCCCGACAGGATACAATGAGCAGTTCTTC. Translated: CASSPTGYNEQFF. Drawing the rest from reference TRBV19 and TRBJ2-1, the complete variable domain is DGGITQSPKYLFRKEGQNVTLSCEQNLNHDAMYWYRQDPGQGLRLIYYSQIVNDFQKGDIAEGYSVSREKKESFPLTVTSAQKNPTAFYLCASSPTGYNEQFFGPGTRLTVL.

The V and J genes are TRBV6-5 and TRBJ1-2; possibly TRBD1 for D (6 bases). V was trimmed by 8 bases and J by 1 base, leaving 11 bases between them. Per germline, CDR1 MNHEY and CDR2 SVGAGI. CDR3 size: 13 residues. The CDR3 loop is CASRTALNYGYTF. CDR3 coding DNA: TGTGCCAGCCGGACAGCTCTTAACTATGGCTACACCTTC.

The chain recombines TRBV2 with TRBJ1-4, with D possibly TRBD1 on 6 matching bases. The CDR3 is 14 residues long. V was clipped by 11 bases and J by 4 bases, with 17 bases between them. The germline V gene encodes CDR1 SNHLY and CDR2 FYNNEI. This CDR3 is CALEGGGSNEKLFF. CDR3 coding DNA: TGTGCCCTTGAAGGGGGGGGAAGTAATGAAAAACTGTTTTTT.

The chain is built from TRBV7-8 and TRBJ1-1; TRBD1 might be the D (5 bases). The CDR3 spans 14 residues. With 3 bases removed from V and 2 bases from J, the gap between germline ends came to 10 bases. Germline CDR1 SGHVS, CDR2 FQNEAQ. The CDR3 is CASSLTGGNTEAFF. Here the CDR3 DNA reads TGTGCCAGCAGCTTGACGGGGGGAAACACTGAAGCTTTCTTT. The complete variable domain, with remaining parts taken from reference TRBV7-8 and TRBJ1-1, reads GAGVSQSPRYKVAKRGQDVALRCDPISGHVSLFWYQQALGQGPEFLTYFQNEAQLDKSGLPSDRFFAERPEGSVSTLKIQRTQQEDSAVYLCASSLTGGNTEAFFGQGTRLTVV.